The sequence of this T cell receptor (beta chain) was determined in a study of cytomegalovirus exposure and HLA in healthy donors. The PCR contained 60 Vbeta and 13 Jbeta primers. Method: immunoSEQ multiplex PCR; TCRdb's copy keeps in-frame clones and lacks some. The sample shows more than 150,000 clones, 82% of them seen only once. Germline CDR1 is SGHRS and CDR2 is YFSETQ. The CDR3 sequence is 14 residues long. Trimming took 6 bases from V and 6 from J; bases not matched to a gene: 7. The chain combines TRBV5-1 with TRBJ2-3, with TRBD2 matching 10 bases. The sample taken for sequencing was PBMCs. The receptor was derived from a woman between 18 and 29 years old in good health and CMV-seronegative. The CDR3 bases are TGCGCCAGCACCCGTCTAGCGGGAGTGGATACGCAGTATTTT. Residues: CASTRLAGVDTQYF.